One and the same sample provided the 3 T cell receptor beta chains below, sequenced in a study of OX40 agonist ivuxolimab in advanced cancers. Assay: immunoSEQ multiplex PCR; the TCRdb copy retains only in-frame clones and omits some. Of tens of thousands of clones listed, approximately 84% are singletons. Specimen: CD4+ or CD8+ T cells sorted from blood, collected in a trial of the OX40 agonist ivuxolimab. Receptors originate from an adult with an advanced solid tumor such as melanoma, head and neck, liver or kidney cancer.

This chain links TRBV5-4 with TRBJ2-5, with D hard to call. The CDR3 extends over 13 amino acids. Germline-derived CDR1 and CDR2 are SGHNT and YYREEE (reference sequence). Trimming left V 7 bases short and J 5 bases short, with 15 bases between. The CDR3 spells CASAGEVWETQYF. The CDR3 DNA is TGTGCCAGCGCCGGAGAGGTATGGGAGACCCAGTACTTC.

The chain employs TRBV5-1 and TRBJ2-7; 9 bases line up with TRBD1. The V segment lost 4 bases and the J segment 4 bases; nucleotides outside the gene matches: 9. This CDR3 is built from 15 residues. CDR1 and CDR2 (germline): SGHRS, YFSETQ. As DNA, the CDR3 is TGCGCCAGCAGCACCGGGACAGGGAGGGATTACGAGCAGTACTTC. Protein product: CASSTGTGRDYEQYF.

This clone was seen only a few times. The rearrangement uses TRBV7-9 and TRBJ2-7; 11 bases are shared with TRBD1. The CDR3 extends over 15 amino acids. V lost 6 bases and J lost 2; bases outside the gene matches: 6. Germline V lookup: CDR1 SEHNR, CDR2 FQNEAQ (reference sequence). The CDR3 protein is CASSGEGQGAYEQYF. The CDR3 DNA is TGTGCCAGCAGTGGAGAGGGACAGGGGGCCTACGAGCAGTACTTC.